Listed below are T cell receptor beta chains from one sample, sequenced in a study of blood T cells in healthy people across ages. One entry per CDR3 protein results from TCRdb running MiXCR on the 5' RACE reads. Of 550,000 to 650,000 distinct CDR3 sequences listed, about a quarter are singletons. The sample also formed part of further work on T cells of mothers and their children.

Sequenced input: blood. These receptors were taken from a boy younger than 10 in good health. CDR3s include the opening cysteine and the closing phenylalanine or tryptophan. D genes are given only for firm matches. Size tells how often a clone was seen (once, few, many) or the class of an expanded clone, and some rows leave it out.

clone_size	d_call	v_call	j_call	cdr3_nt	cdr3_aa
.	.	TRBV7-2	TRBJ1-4	TGTGCCAGCAGCTTAGAGGCAGGGCGAAAACTGTTTTTT	CASSLEAGRKLFF
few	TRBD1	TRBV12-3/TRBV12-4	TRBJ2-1	TGTGCCAGCAGTTTGAGGGGGACAGTGGGGTACAATGAGCAGTTCTTC	CASSLRGTVGYNEQFF
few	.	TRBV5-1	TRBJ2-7	TGCGCCAGCAGCTCGGGTTGGAGCGAGCAGTACTTC	CASSSGWSEQYF
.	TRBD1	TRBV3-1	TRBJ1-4	TGTGCCAGCACCCCCGGACAGGGGGTTGGAAAACTGTTTTTT	CASTPGQGVGKLFF
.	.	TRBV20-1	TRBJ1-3	TGCAGCGGGTCTTACTCTGGAAACACCATATATTTT	CSGSYSGNTIYF
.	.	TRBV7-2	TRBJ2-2	TGTGCCAGCTCCTCCCTCGGGCACCGTGACGGGGAGCTGTTTTTT	CASSSLGHRDGELFF
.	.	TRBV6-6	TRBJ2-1	TGTGCCAGCAGTTACAGAGGGGGATTTGGCAATGAGCAGTTCTTC	CASSYRGGFGNEQFF
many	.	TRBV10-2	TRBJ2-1	TGCGCCAGCAGTGATGGTGAAACCTCCTACAATGAGCAGTTCTTC	CASSDGETSYNEQFF
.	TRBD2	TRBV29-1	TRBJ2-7	TGCAGCGTTGACGGCGGGAGTCCCTACGAGCAGTACTTC	CSVDGGSPYEQYF
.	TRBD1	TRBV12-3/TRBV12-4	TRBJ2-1	TGTGCCAGCAAGCCCGGGACAGGGGTTCCCAATGAGCAGTTCTTC	CASKPGTGVPNEQFF
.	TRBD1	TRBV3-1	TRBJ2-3	TGTGCCAGCAGCCCGCCAGGGGGCGGGGGCACAGATACGCAGTATTTT	CASSPPGGGGTDTQYF
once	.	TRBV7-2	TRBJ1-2	TGTGCCAGCAGCCTCCCGGGAGATTTATATGGCCACACCTTC	CASSLPGDLYGHTF
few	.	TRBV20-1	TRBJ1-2	TGCAGTGCTAGTGACCCTGGCTACACCTTC	CSASDPGYTF
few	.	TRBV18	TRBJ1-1	TGTGCCAGCTCACCACCCGGGGGGCCCACTGAAGCTTTCTTT	CASSPPGGPTEAFF
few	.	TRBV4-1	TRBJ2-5	TGCGCCAGCAGCCAAGGCTTTATGGGAACTTCGCAACAAGAGACCCAGTACTTC	CASSQGFMGTSQQETQYF
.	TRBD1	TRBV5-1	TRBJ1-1	TGCGCCAGCAGCCGTTATACAGGGGACTCCAACACTGAAGCTTTCTTT	CASSRYTGDSNTEAFF
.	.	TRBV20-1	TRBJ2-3	TGCAGTGCCCCAATGGCGGCGGCCGGGGATACGCAGTATTTT	CSAPMAAAGDTQYF
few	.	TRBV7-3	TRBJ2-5	TGTGCCAGCAGCTTAGTGGGGGGGGCCGTGGAGACCCAGTACTTC	CASSLVGGAVETQYF